This is a list of T cell receptor beta chains from one sample in a study of CD8 T cells in ankylosing spondylitis. TCRdb passed the 5' RACE reads through MiXCR, listing each CDR3 protein once. The sample consists of around 120,000 distinct CDR3 sequences, roughly 9% of them appearing once. The sequencing input was blood, either unsorted or a sorted T cell fraction (not recorded which). All receptors come from a male donor with ankylosing spondylitis or in good health (not recorded which). Each CDR3 is given with its conserved first and last residue. The D gene is left open where the match is weak. Only part of the rows carry a size: once, few, many, or a class if the clone is expanded.

TRBD1	TRBJ1-5	TRBV20-1	many	CSASRTGRNQPQHF	TGCAGTGCTAGTAGGACAGGGCGAAATCAGCCCCAGCATTTT
-	TRBJ2-7	TRBV4-3	few	CASSQATGTHYEQYF	TGCGCCAGCAGCCAAGCCACCGGGACCCACTACGAGCAGTACTTC
TRBD2	TRBJ2-1	TRBV4-3	many	CASSQVRTSGSSYNEQFF	TGCGCCAGCAGCCAAGTTCGGACTAGCGGGAGCTCCTACAATGAGCAGTTCTTC
-	TRBJ1-3	TRBV20-1	many	CSARDRTLSGNTIYF	TGCAGTGCTAGAGATAGGACACTCTCTGGAAACACCATATATTTT
TRBD2	TRBJ2-3	TRBV2	few	CASSLVAGDTDTQYF	TGTGCCAGCAGTTTAGTAGCGGGAGACACAGATACGCAGTATTTT
-	TRBJ2-7	TRBV29-1	-	CSVGRGLASYEQYF	TGCAGCGTTGGCCGGGGACTGGCCTCCTACGAGCAGTACTTC
TRBD1	TRBJ2-2	TRBV25-1	-	CASSDGTAGYTGELFF	TGTGCCAGCAGTGACGGGACAGCAGGGTACACCGGGGAGCTGTTTTTT
TRBD1	TRBJ1-5	TRBV5-5	-	CASGQGASSHQPQHF	TGTGCCAGCGGTCAGGGGGCTTCATCACATCAGCCCCAGCATTTT
TRBD1	TRBJ2-2	TRBV5-1	-	CASRGTGGLTGELFF	TGCGCCAGCAGGGGAACAGGGGGCTTGACCGGGGAGCTGTTTTTT
-	TRBJ2-5	TRBV12-3/TRBV12-4	many	CASSLARYLGHLGPKETQYF	TGTGCCAGCAGTTTAGCGCGGTATCTCGGACATTTAGGCCCGAAAGAGACCCAGTACTTC
-	TRBJ2-3	TRBV4-1	many	CASSQDAAGLGTTDTQYF	TGCGCCAGCAGCCAAGATGCGGCGGGATTGGGAACCACAGATACGCAGTATTTT
-	TRBJ2-7	TRBV5-1	-	CASSLREDSAYEQYF	TGCGCCAGCAGCCTCAGGGAAGACTCGGCCTACGAGCAGTACTTC
TRBD2	TRBJ2-7	TRBV20-1	many	CSAREGLAGVEQYF	TGCAGTGCTAGAGAAGGACTAGCGGGAGTCGAGCAGTACTTC
-	TRBJ2-7	TRBV6-2/TRBV6-3	few	CASFDRTYEQYF	TGTGCCAGCTTCGACAGAACCTACGAGCAGTACTTC
-	TRBJ2-3	TRBV7-8	few	CASSLGQGALAGAVDTQYF	TGTGCCAGCAGCTTAGGTCAGGGGGCGCTTGCGGGAGCGGTAGATACGCAGTATTTT
-	TRBJ1-5	TRBV20-1	-	CSANLGVGANQPQHF	TGCAGTGCTAACCTAGGGGTAGGAGCCAATCAGCCCCAGCATTTT
TRBD2	TRBJ2-1	TRBV7-2	-	CASSLGRLAGGEQFF	TGTGCCAGCAGCTTAGGGAGACTAGCGGGAGGGGAGCAGTTCTTC
-	TRBJ2-3	TRBV5-1	many	CASSSRTSWDTQYF	TGCGCCAGCAGCTCCCGGACGAGTTGGGATACGCAGTATTTT